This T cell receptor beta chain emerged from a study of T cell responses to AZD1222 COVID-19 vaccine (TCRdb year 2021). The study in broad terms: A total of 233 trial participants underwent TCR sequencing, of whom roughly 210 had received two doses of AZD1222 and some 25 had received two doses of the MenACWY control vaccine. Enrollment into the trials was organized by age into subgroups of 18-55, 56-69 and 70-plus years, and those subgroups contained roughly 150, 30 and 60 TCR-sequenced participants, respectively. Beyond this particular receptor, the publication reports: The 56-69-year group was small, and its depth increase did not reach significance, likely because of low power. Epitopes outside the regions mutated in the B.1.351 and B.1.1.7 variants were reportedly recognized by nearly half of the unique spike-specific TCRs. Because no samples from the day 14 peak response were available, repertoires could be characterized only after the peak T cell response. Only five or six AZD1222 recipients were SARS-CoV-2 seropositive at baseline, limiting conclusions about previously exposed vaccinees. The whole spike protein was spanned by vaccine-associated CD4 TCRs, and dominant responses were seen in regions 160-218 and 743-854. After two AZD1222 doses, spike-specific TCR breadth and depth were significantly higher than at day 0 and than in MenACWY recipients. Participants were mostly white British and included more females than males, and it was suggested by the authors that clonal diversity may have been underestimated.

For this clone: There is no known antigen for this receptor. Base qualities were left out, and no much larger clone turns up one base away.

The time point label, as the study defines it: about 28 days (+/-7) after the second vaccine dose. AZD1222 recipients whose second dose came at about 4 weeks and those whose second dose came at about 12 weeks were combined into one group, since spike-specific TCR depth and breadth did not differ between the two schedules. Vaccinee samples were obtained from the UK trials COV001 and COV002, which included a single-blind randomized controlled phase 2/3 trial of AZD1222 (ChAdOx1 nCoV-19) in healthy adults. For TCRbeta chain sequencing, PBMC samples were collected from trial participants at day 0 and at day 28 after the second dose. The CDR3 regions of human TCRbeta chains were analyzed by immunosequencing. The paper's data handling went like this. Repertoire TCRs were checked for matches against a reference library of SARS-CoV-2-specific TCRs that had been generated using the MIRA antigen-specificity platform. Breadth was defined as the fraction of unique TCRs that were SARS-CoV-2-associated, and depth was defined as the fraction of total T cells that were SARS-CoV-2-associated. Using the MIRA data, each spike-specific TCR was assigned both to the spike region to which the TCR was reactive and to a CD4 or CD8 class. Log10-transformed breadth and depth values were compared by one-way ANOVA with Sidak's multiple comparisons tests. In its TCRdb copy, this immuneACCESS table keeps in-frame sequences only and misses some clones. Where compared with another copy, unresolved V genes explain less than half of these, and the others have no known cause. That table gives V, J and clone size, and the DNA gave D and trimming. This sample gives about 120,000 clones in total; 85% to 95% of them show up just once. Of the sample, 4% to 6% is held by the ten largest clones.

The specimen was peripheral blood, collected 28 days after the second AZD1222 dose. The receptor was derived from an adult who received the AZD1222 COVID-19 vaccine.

CDR3 sequence: CASSQAGLGTEAFF. The bases read TGCGCCAGCAGCCAAGCAGGTTTGGGGACTGAAGCTTTCTTT. Rearrangement joined TRBV4-1 to TRBJ1-1; confidence is insufficient to name the D gene. The germline V gene specifies MGHRA as CDR1 and YSYEKL as CDR2. V drops 1 base and J drops 5 bases, leaving 11 bases in between. The CDR3 sequence holds 14 residues, the cysteine and phenylalanine included. This entry keeps only the CDR3 DNA: 42 bases, framed from base 1.